This is a list of T cell receptor beta chains from one sample in a study of blood T cell repertoires in COVID-19. The assay was immunoSEQ multiplex PCR, and TCRdb's table has in-frame clones only and misses some. Of hundreds of thousands of clones listed, roughly 85% are singletons. The sequenced material came from peripheral blood. All receptors come from a man aged 18 to 29 with active or convalescent COVID-19. Each CDR3 is given with its conserved first and last residue. The D gene is left open where the match is weak. Clone size is stated in some rows and not others, as once, few, many or a class when expanded.

j_gene | abundance | v_gene | d_gene | CDR3aa | CDR3nt
TRBJ2-5 | NA | TRBV27 | NA | CASSLFGSGGETQYF | TGTGCCAGCAGTTTATTCGGGAGTGGGGGAGAGACCCAGTACTTC
TRBJ1-1 | NA | TRBV11-2 | NA | CASSPTLRNTEAFF | TGTGCCAGCAGCCCTACGTTACGGAACACTGAAGCTTTCTTT
TRBJ2-1 | once | TRBV9 | TRBD1 | CASSVRGNNEQFF | TGTGCCAGCAGCGTCAGGGGGAACAATGAGCAGTTCTTC
TRBJ1-2 | NA | TRBV5-6 | NA | CASSHWGGNEGYTF | TGTGCCAGCAGCCACTGGGGAGGGAATGAGGGCTACACCTTC
TRBJ1-2 | NA | TRBV28 | TRBD1 | CASSSTDRVYGYTF | TGTGCCAGCAGTTCGACCGACAGGGTCTATGGCTACACCTTC
TRBJ1-2 | NA | TRBV6-5 | NA | CASSYSSGSSGYTF | TGTGCCAGCAGTTACTCGAGCGGGTCGAGTGGCTACACCTTC
TRBJ1-4 | NA | TRBV9 | NA | CASSLTGQNEKLFF | TGTGCCAGCAGCCTGACAGGCCAAAATGAAAAACTGTTTTTT
TRBJ2-1 | once | TRBV7-2 | TRBD2 | CASSLNRIGGNEQFF | TGTGCCAGCAGCCTAAACCGTATCGGGGGGAATGAGCAGTTCTTC
TRBJ1-6 | NA | TRBV5-4 | NA | CASSLDSSYNSPLHF | TGTGCCAGCAGCTTGGACAGCTCCTATAATTCACCCCTCCACTTT
TRBJ2-1 | NA | TRBV5-6 | NA | CASNPRGGSVMVNEQFF | TGTGCCAGCAACCCCCGAGGGGGATCAGTGATGGTCAATGAGCAGTTCTTC
TRBJ1-1 | NA | TRBV12-3/TRBV12-4 | NA | CASSFTTEAFF | TGTGCCAGCAGTTTCACAACTGAAGCTTTCTTT
TRBJ1-3 | NA | TRBV11-2 | TRBD1 | CASSKLGQGRNTIYF | TGTGCCAGCAGCAAGCTGGGACAGGGGAGAAACACCATATATTTT
TRBJ2-7 | NA | TRBV2 | NA | CASRQGIYEQYF | TGTGCCAGCAGACAGGGTATATACGAGCAGTACTTC
TRBJ1-1 | once | TRBV29-1 | NA | CSVVRTLGNTEAFF | TGCAGCGTTGTACGGACTCTCGGGAACACTGAAGCTTTCTTT
TRBJ2-7 | NA | TRBV5-4 | NA | CASTGGGSYEQYF | TGTGCCAGCACGGGGGGCGGGAGCTACGAGCAGTACTTC
TRBJ1-2 | NA | TRBV27 | TRBD1 | CASSSAGTGRAGGYTF | TGTGCCAGCAGTTCCGCTGGGACAGGGAGGGCAGGTGGCTACACCTTC
TRBJ2-1 | NA | TRBV7-7 | NA | CASSPGQKGDSETYNEQFF | TGTGCTAGCAGCCCGGGACAGAAAGGGGACTCCGAGACCTACAATGAGCAGTTCTTC
TRBJ1-1 | few | TRBV18 | NA | CASSLLKWSVEAFF | TGTGCCAGCTCCCTTCTTAAATGGTCGGTTGAAGCTTTCTTT
TRBJ1-6 | NA | TRBV2 | TRBD1 | CASSQTGTGGSGSPLHF | TGTGCCAGCAGCCAGACCGGGACAGGGGGCTCGGGTTCACCCCTCCACTTT
TRBJ2-7 | NA | TRBV11-2 | NA | CASSSGYEQYF | TGTGCCAGCAGCTCCGGCTACGAGCAGTACTTC
TRBJ1-5 | NA | TRBV27 | NA | CASSLSTGSRPQHF | TGTGCCAGCAGTTTATCAACGGGATCGAGGCCCCAGCATTTT
TRBJ2-7 | NA | TRBV9 | NA | CASSPTAGGEYEQYF | TGTGCCAGCTCCCCCACGGCTGGGGGCGAATACGAGCAGTACTTC
TRBJ2-5 | NA | TRBV19 | TRBD1 | CASSGTVQETQYF | TGTGCCAGTAGTGGGACAGTCCAAGAGACCCAGTACTTC
TRBJ1-3 | NA | TRBV19 | NA | CASSIPGGNTIYF | TGTGCCAGTAGTATCCCGGGTGGAAACACCATATATTTT
TRBJ2-5 | NA | TRBV3-1/TRBV3-2 | NA | CASSHPSGGRKETQYF | TGTGCCAGCAGCCATCCCTCCGGGGGGCGCAAAGAGACCCAGTACTTC
TRBJ2-7 | NA | TRBV11-2 | TRBD1 | CASSWGQGVREQYF | TGTGCCAGCAGCTGGGGACAGGGGGTGAGGGAGCAGTACTTC
TRBJ1-2 | NA | TRBV5-4 | NA | CASSLRGTGGYTF | TGTGCCAGCAGCTTGCGGGGTACGGGCGGCTACACCTTC
TRBJ2-5 | NA | TRBV7-9 | NA | CASKEEYQETQYF | TGTGCCAGTAAAGAGGAGTACCAAGAGACCCAGTACTTC
TRBJ1-2 | NA | TRBV19 | NA | CASSPDKFYGYTF | TGTGCCAGTAGTCCGGACAAGTTCTATGGCTACACCTTC